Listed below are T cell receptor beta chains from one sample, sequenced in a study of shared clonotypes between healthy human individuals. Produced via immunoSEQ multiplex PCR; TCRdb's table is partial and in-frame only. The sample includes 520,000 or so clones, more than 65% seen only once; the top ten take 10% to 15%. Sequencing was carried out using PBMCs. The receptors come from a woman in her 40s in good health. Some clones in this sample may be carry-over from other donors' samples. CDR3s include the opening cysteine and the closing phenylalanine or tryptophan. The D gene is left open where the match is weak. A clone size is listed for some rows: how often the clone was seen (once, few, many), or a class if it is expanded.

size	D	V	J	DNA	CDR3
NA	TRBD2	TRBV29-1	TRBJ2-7	TGCAGCGTGGGACTAGCGGGAGGGCCTTACTACGAGCAGTACTTC	CSVGLAGGPYYEQYF
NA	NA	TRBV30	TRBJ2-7	TGTGCCTGGAGTGGGGGAGGGGGTAACTACGAGCAGTACTTC	CAWSGGGGNYEQYF
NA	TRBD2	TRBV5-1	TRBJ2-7	TGCGCCAGCAGCTGGAGACTAGCGGGAGGGGACGAGCAGTACTTC	CASSWRLAGGDEQYF
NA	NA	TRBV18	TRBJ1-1	TGTGCCAGCTCACCACTGAGATGGGACCCGTTTGCTTTCTTT	CASSPLRWDPFAFF
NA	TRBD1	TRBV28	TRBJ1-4	TGTGCCAGCACAACGACAGGGGATCGTGAAAAACTGTTTTTT	CASTTTGDREKLFF
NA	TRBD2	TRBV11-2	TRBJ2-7	TGTGCCAGCAGCCCCGTTAGCGGGAGAAATCTCGAGCAGTACTTC	CASSPVSGRNLEQYF
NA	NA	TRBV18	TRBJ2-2	TGTGCCAGCTCACCGGCAGACTCCGCCGGCGGGGAGCTGTTTTTT	CASSPADSAGGELFF
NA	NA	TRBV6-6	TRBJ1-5	TGTGCCAGCAGTTACACGGGCAATCAGCCCCAGCATTTT	CASSYTGNQPQHF
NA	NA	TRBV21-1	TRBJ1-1	TGTGCCAGCAGCAGCCCAGGGGGCGGGGGAGCTTTCTTT	CASSSPGGGGAFF
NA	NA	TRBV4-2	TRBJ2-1	TGTGCCAGCAGCCAAGATCTGGCAATCTACAATGAGCAGTTCTTC	CASSQDLAIYNEQFF
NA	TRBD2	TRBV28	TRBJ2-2	TGTGCCAGCAGTTTGCTTGGTGCGGGAGAAGAGACCGGGGAGCTGTTTTTT	CASSLLGAGEETGELFF
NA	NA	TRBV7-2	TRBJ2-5	TGTGCCAGCAGCTTGCAATTCCAAGAGACCCAGTACTTC	CASSLQFQETQYF
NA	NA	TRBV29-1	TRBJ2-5	TGCAGCACCTCGGGGGTCCTGGGGGAGACCCAGTACTTC	CSTSGVLGETQYF
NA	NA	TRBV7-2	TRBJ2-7	TGTGCCAGCAGCCCGACCGGGGGCGGGTTCTCCTACGAGCAGTACTTC	CASSPTGGGFSYEQYF
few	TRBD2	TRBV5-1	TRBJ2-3	TGCGCCAGCAGCTCCACACTAGCGGGAGGGTTCACAGATACGCAGTATTTT	CASSSTLAGGFTDTQYF
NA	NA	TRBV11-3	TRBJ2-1	TGTGCCAGCAGCTTAGCCAGCGCTTACAATGAGCAGTTCTTC	CASSLASAYNEQFF
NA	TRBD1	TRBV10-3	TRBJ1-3	TGTGCCATCACCCAGGGGGGTGCTGGAAACACCATATATTTT	CAITQGGAGNTIYF
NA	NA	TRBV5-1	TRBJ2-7	TGCGCCAGCAGCTTGGACCAGACAGTTTCCTACGAGCAGTACTTC	CASSLDQTVSYEQYF
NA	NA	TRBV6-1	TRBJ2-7	TGTGCCAGCAGTGGGGTAGTTCCGGGACTTATCTACGAGCAGTACTTC	CASSGVVPGLIYEQYF
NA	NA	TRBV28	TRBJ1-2	TGTGCCAGCAGAGCGGACCTACAGGGTGGCTACACCTTC	CASRADLQGGYTF
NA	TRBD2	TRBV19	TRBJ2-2	TGTGCCAGTAGTATACCCCTAGCGGTTGGATCCGGGGAGCTGTTTTTT	CASSIPLAVGSGELFF
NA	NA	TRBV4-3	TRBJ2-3	TGCGCCAGCAGCCAAGACGGGCGTATAGGCGATACGCAGTATTTT	CASSQDGRIGDTQYF
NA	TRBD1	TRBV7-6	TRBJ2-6	TGTGCCAGCAGCTTAGCGGTCTGGACAGGGACCGGGGCCAACGTCCTGACTTTC	CASSLAVWTGTGANVLTF
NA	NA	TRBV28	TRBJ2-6	TGTGCCAGCATCCAGGGTCGGGACATTAGTCGTTCTGGGGCCAACGTCCTGACTTTC	CASIQGRDISRSGANVLTF
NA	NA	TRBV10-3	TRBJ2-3	TGTGCCATCAGTGAGCTAGGGGGACGTGCTGGAGATACGCAGTATTTT	CAISELGGRAGDTQYF
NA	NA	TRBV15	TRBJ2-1	TGTGCCACCAGCAGAGTAACCTCAATCCCTCGCAATGAGCAGTTCTTC	CATSRVTSIPRNEQFF
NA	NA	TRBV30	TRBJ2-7	TGTGCCTGGAGTGTAGTAGGGGGGGGCTACGAGCAGTACTTC	CAWSVVGGGYEQYF
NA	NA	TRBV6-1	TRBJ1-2	TGTGCCAGCAGTGAAGCAGGGGGTAACTATGGCTACACCTTC	CASSEAGGNYGYTF
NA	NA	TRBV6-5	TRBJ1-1	TGTGCCAGTTCCCCCAGGGAGAACACTGAAGCTTTCTTT	CASSPRENTEAFF
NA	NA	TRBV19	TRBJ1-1	TGTGCCAGTAAAGGTGAAGCTTTCTTT	CASKGEAFF
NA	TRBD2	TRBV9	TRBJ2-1	TGTGCCAGCAGCGTAGGGACTAGCCTACAGTTCTTC	CASSVGTSLQFF
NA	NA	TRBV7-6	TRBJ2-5	TGTGCCAGCAGCTTGTGGACTAACCAAGAGACCCAGTACTTC	CASSLWTNQETQYF
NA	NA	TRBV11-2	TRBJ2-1	TGTGCCAGCAGCCCCCGGGATGAGCAGTTCTTC	CASSPRDEQFF
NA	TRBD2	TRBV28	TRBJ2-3	TGTGCCAGCAGTTCCCAGATCTCAACTAGCGGGGCCCACACAGATACGCAGTATTTT	CASSSQISTSGAHTDTQYF
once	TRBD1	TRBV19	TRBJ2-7	TGTGCCACGGGACAGGGCTGGGACGAGCAGTACTTC	CATGQGWDEQYF
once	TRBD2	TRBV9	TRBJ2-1	TGTGCCAGCAGCGTAACCGGGACTAGCGGGACCAATGAGCAGTTCTTC	CASSVTGTSGTNEQFF
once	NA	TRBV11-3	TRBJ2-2	TGTGCCAGCAGCGCGGGACAGTCGATTTATACCGGGGAGCTGTTTTTT	CASSAGQSIYTGELFF
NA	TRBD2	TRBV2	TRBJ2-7	TGTGCCAGCACCAAGACTAGCGGACAGCAGTACTTC	CASTKTSGQQYF
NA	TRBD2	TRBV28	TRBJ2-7	TGTGCCAGCAGCGACCCAGGAGCGGGGATCTACGAGCAGTACTTC	CASSDPGAGIYEQYF
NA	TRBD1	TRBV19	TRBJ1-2	TGTGCCAGTAGTCCGCCAGGGGGGGACTATGGCTACACCTTC	CASSPPGGDYGYTF